The next 9 T cell receptor beta chains were all read from a single sample in a study of T cells in women clearing cervical HPV infection. The repertoire was sequenced with immunoSEQ multiplex PCR; TCRdb's copy has only in-frame clones and lacks some. This repertoire includes 31,000 or so clones. The sequenced sample consisted of blood buffy coat. These TCRs come from a woman aged 18 to 75 with a cervical HPV16 infection that either progressed to CIN3+ or cleared (not recorded which).

About this clone itself: The sequence runs out 3 residues before the end of the CDR3; the remainder is reconstructed from the germline J gene. The chain couples TRBV6-2 or TRBV6-3 to TRBJ1-5, with D tentatively TRBD1 (5 bases). V dropped 4 bases and J dropped 4 bases, with 8 bases sitting between them. Germline V CDR1 and CDR2: MNHEY, SVGEGT. The CDR3 is 13 residues long. CDR3 residues: CASSWGPNQPQHF. Incomplete CDR3 DNA: TGTGCCAGCAGTTGGGGCCCAAATCAGCCC.

As to this clone: The sequence runs out 3 residues before the end of the CDR3; the remainder is reconstructed from the germline J gene. The rearrangement joins TRBV20-1 to TRBJ1-6; no reliable D call. This CDR3 has 15 amino acids. V lost 3 bases and J 10 bases, leaving 19 bases between the germline ends. CDR1 and CDR2 (germline): DFQATT, SNEGSKA (reference sequence). Incomplete CDR3 DNA: TGCAGTGCTAGGTCCCGCGGGAACTTCGAATCACCC. Protein product: CSARSRGNFESP. The whole CDR3 region reads CSARSRGNFESPLHF.

Concerning this clone itself: The CDR3 goes on 3 residues after the read ends, and that part is filled in from the germline J gene. V usage is TRBV19 and J usage is TRBJ1-2; D is ambiguous. Germline assignment: CDR1 LNHDA and CDR2 SQIVND (reference sequence). This CDR3 region has 14 residues. The CDR3 DNA, read in part, is TGTGCCAGTAGTTCCGGACTGGGAGACAATGAC. Encoded protein: CASSSGLGDND. The CDR3 in its entirety is CASSSGLGDNDYTF.

Regarding this clone: The read ends 3 residues early relative to the CDR3; the germline J gene fills the gap. This chain links TRBV5-4 with TRBJ2-1; TRBD2 agrees at 13 bases. Germline V gene data show CDR1 as SGHNT and CDR2 as YYREEE (reference sequence). This CDR3 is 15 amino acids long. Trimming took 3 bases from V and 7 from J; bases not matched to a gene: 4. The covered CDR3 bases are TGTGCCAGCAGCTCCGGGACTAGCGGGATTAATGAG. Protein sequence: CASSSGTSGINE. The CDR3 in its entirety is CASSSGTSGINEQFF.

Points on this clone: Sequencing ends 3 residues short of the CDR3 end; the germline J gene provides the rest. This chain uses TRBV30 with TRBJ1-3, with D perhaps matching TRBD1 (6 bases). The CDR3 consists of 14 residues. Deletions cut 1 base from V and 4 bases from J, with 11 bases between. Germline loops: CDR1 GTSNPN, CDR2 SVGIG (reference sequence). CDR3 amino acids: CAWSARGVGNTIYF. The CDR3 bases that were read are TGTGCCTGGAGTGCCAGGGGTGTCGGAAACACC.

A word on this clone: The read gets to within 3 residues of the CDR3 end, and the germline J gene fills in the rest. The chain uses TRBV6-1 and TRBJ2-5; the match to TRBD1 covers 7 bases. Germline V lookup: CDR1 MNHNS, CDR2 SASEGT. This CDR3 is built from 15 residues. The CDR3 protein is CASSERGLVVHTQYF. The CDR3 DNA, read in part, is TGTGCCAGCAGTGAAAGGGGGCTAGTAGTACATACC.

Turning to this clone: The junction differs from germline at one of its ends, possibly a read error. Coverage ceases 3 residues before the CDR3 finishes, and the germline J gene fills in the end. The rearrangement links TRBV7-7 to TRBJ1-1; TRBD1 might be the D (5 bases). CDR3 length: 13 residues. Germline assignment: CDR1 SSHAT and CDR2 FNYEAQ (reference sequence). The sequenced part of the CDR3 DNA is TGTGCTAGCAGCTCAGGGCTCGACACTGAA. It is translated as CASSSGLDTE. The entire CDR3 is CASSSGLDTEAFF.

Comments on this clone: The read terminates 3 residues before the CDR3 end, so the remaining end is supplied by the germline J gene. The rearrangement uses TRBV13 and TRBJ2-7; D gene uncertain. The CDR3 is 13 residues long. Trimming shortened V by 0 bases and J by 3 bases, and 6 bases separated the two germline ends. CDR1 is PRHDT, CDR2 FYEKMQ, per germline (reference sequence). The CDR3 protein is CASSLGPLYEQYF. Incomplete CDR3 DNA: TGTGCCAGCAGCTTAGGCCCCCTCTACGAG.

CDR3 bases read: TGTGCCAGCAGCCTCGACCTCGGGAATCAGCCC. This sequence encodes CASSLDLGNQP. The complete CDR3 sequence is CASSLDLGNQPQHF. This chain uses TRBV5-5 with TRBJ1-5; unclear D gene. The CDR3 is cut off 3 residues early in the read; its end comes from the germline J gene. The CDR3 totals 14 residues. The germline gives CDR1 SGHKS, CDR2 YYEKEE (reference sequence). Between the trimmed V and J ends, which lost 4 bases and 4 bases, there was a span of 12 bases.